The 5 T cell receptor beta chains below were found in one sample sequenced in a study of blood T cell repertoires in COVID-19. The repertoire was sequenced with immunoSEQ multiplex PCR; TCRdb's copy has only in-frame clones and lacks some. The table records a few hundred thousand clones, roughly 90% of them present only once. Sequencing was carried out using peripheral blood. Receptors originate from a man aged 40-50 years with acute or convalescent COVID-19.

This clone has more than one count but fewer than ten. The chain recombines TRBV7-9 with TRBJ1-6; no clear D gene. The CDR3 sequence is 13 residues long. Germline assignment: CDR1 SEHNR and CDR2 FQNEAQ (reference sequence). With 5 bases removed from V and 8 bases from J, the gap between germline ends came to 10 bases. The CDR3 DNA reads TGTGCCAGCAGCCGAGGGCGGTATTCACCCCTCCACTTT. Translated: CASSRGRYSPLHF.

The CDR3 DNA follows: TGTGCCAGCAGCTTAATTGCAGGGCGAGAGGAAATGAACACTGAAGCTTTCTTT. Amino acid sequence: CASSLIAGREEMNTEAFF. The rearrangement links TRBV7-3 to TRBJ1-1; perhaps TRBD1 as D (5 bases). Deletions cut 1 base from V and 0 bases from J, with 18 bases between. CDR3 length equals 18 residues. CDR1 SGHTA and CDR2 FQGTGA come from the germline V gene.

This clone was found once. The V and J genes are TRBV27 and TRBJ2-1, with a tentative D call TRBD1 (6 bases). The CDR3 has 13 residues. Trimming removed 6 bases at V and 9 bases at J, with 15 bases between. Germline V gene sequence: CDR1 MNHEY, CDR2 SMNVEV (reference sequence). CDR3 nucleotides: TGTGCCAGCAGCACAACAGGGATCGGTGAGCAGTTCTTC. Its translation is CASSTTGIGEQFF.

The rearrangement joins TRBV10-3 to TRBJ1-5, with 9 positions matching TRBD1. The CDR3 consists of 16 residues. After removal of 2 bases from V and 6 bases from J, the junction contained 8 bases not matched to a gene. CDR1 and CDR2 (germline): ENHRY, SYGVKD. The CDR3 DNA reads TGTGCCATCAGTGAGAGACCGGGACAGGGAGGTCAGCCCCAGCATTTT. Translating it yields CAISERPGQGGQPQHF.

As concerns this clone: The junction differs from germline at one of its ends, possibly a read error. The chain is built from TRBV12-3 or TRBV12-4 and TRBJ2-1, with a weak D call TRBD2 (7 bases). The CDR3 runs to 12 residues. CDR3 region: CASSSRLGGRVF. As DNA, the CDR3 is TGTGCCAGCAGCTCCCGACTGGGGGGGCGGGTCTTC.